A single sample gave rise to the 15 T cell receptor beta chains below, sequenced in a study of cytomegalovirus exposure and HLA in healthy donors. The PCR made use of 60 Vbeta and 13 Jbeta primers. The repertoire was sequenced with immunoSEQ multiplex PCR; TCRdb's copy has only in-frame clones and lacks some. The data hold over 100,000 clones, with about 74% observed a single time. Sequenced input: PBMCs. The source is a male donor in good health and CMV-seronegative.

In this sample, this clone turned up a few times. This rearrangement joins TRBV4-1 to TRBJ2-7; D remains ambiguous. Germline CDR1 reads MGHRA; CDR2 reads YSYEKL. Trimming removed 5 bases at V and 3 bases at J, with 23 bases between. The CDR3 spans 17 residues. CDR3 in amino acids: CASSGPPERGRLYEQYF. The CDR3 DNA reads as TGCGCCAGCAGCGGTCCCCCGGAGCGCGGTCGTCTCTACGAGCAGTACTTC.

The chain carries TRBV5-6 and TRBJ2-1; D may be TRBD1 (6 bases). The CDR3 runs to 15 residues. Germline loops: CDR1 SGHDT, CDR2 YYEEEE. The V end was cut by 2 bases, the J end by 2 bases, with 11 bases between. The CDR3 here is CASSFGQKPYNEQFF. In nucleotides, the CDR3 is TGTGCCAGCAGCTTCGGACAGAAACCCTACAATGAGCAGTTCTTC.

V and J are TRBV10-3 and TRBJ1-3, with 9 bases lining up with TRBD1. The CDR3 is 13 amino acids. V was pared by 10 bases and J by 4 bases, with 5 bases of the junction left unmatched. Germline loops: CDR1 ENHRY, CDR2 SYGVKD. CDR3 amino acids: CATRTGDGNTIYF. CDR3 in DNA: TGTGCCACTAGGACAGGGGACGGAAACACCATATATTTT.

This clone has a handful of counts. The genes are TRBV21-1 and TRBJ2-2; TRBD1 is taken as the D call from the table, unchecked against the DNA. TRBV21-1 is labeled a pseudogene. The CDR3 length is 20 residues. CDR3 region: CASSKVETGNDLKDTGELFF. The CDR3 coding sequence is TGTGCCAGCAGCAAAGTTGAGACAGGGAATGATCTCAAGGACACCGGGGAGCTGTTTTTT.

The rearrangement uses TRBV19 and TRBJ2-1, with TRBD2 as a possible D gene (6 bases). This CDR3 is built from 15 residues. Germline V CDR1 and CDR2: LNHDA, SQIVND (reference sequence). Trimming shortened V by 5 bases and J by 0 bases, and 11 bases separated the two germline ends. DNA for the CDR3: TGTGCCAGTAGTCCGGGAGTCCGCTCCTACAATGAGCAGTTCTTC. Protein product: CASSPGVRSYNEQFF.

The sample holds one count of this clone. The chain combines TRBV7-9 with TRBJ2-1, with 7 bases aligning to TRBD2. J gave up 3 bases and V 5 bases, and 13 bases lay outside the gene matches. The CDR3 extends over 17 amino acids. CDR1 is SEHNR and CDR2 is FQNEAQ in the germline V gene (reference sequence). CDR3 DNA sequence: TGTGCCAGCAGCAACGGACTAGACGCTGCGCTCTACAATGAGCAGTTCTTC. It yields the protein CASSNGLDAALYNEQFF.

The genes are TRBV28 and TRBJ1-1; D call uncertain. CDR1 and CDR2 from the germline V gene are MDHEN and SYDVKM. V was shortened by 7 bases and J by 8 bases, with 17 bases between the two germline ends. This CDR3 has 13 residues. The DNA of the CDR3 is TGTGCCAGCACCCCCCCGAGGCTCCCGGAAGCTTTCTTT. Encoded protein: CASTPPRLPEAFF.

This clone was observed a few times. The chain couples TRBV21-1 to TRBJ1-5. TRBV21-1 is reported as a pseudogene. The CDR3 length is 14 residues. DNA for the CDR3: TGTGCCAGCAGCAAAGGGCGGGCCTCCCGGCCCCAGCATTTT. Its protein product is CASSKGRASRPQHF.

The genes are TRBV30 and TRBJ1-2; 8 bases map to TRBD1. The junction had 6 bases not matched to a gene; V was cut back by 0 bases and J by 6 bases. Per the germline V gene, CDR1 is GTSNPN and CDR2 is SVGIG (reference sequence). The CDR3 is 14 residues long. DNA for the CDR3: TGTGCCTGGAGTGTAAGTGCAGGGGGCGATGGCTACACCTTC. It specifies CAWSVSAGGDGYTF.

This chain links TRBV5-1 with TRBJ2-5, with 9 nucleotides matching TRBD1. The V segment lost 7 bases and the J segment 0 bases; nucleotides outside the gene matches: 10. The CDR3 contains 16 residues. From germline, CDR1 is SGHRS and CDR2 YFSETQ. Written as DNA, the CDR3 is TGCGCCAGCGCAGCCTTGGGGACAGGGAACCAAGAGACCCAGTACTTC. It encodes CASAALGTGNQETQYF.

The table lists this clone with a few counts. CDR3 nucleotide sequence: TGTGCCACCAGCATTGGCGGGACAGGGGATAACTATGGCTACACCTTC. Its translation: CATSIGGTGDNYGYTF. The genes are TRBV15 and TRBJ1-2; 10 positions agree with TRBD1. V was clipped by 4 bases and J by 1 base; unmatched bases: 6. The length of the CDR3 is 16 residues. Germline V CDR1 and CDR2: LNHNV, YYDKDF (reference sequence). Full variable domain (missing parts from reference TRBV15 and TRBJ1-2): DAMVIQNPRYQVTQFGKPVTLSCSQTLNHNVMYWYQQKSSQAPKLLFHYYDKDFNNEADTPDNFQSRRPNTSFCFLDIRSPGLGDTAMYLCATSIGGTGDNYGYTFGSGTRLTVV.

The chain combines TRBV7-8 with TRBJ1-2, with a weak D call TRBD1 (6 bases). Trimming left V 5 bases short and J 6 bases short, with 19 bases between. There are 15 residues in the CDR3. CDR1 and CDR2 from the germline V gene are SGHVS and FQNEAQ. CDR3 protein: CASSPLQGPLDGYTF. In nucleotides, the CDR3 is TGTGCCAGCAGCCCGCTACAGGGCCCCCTTGATGGCTACACCTTC.

This chain links TRBV7-2 with TRBJ2-7; possibly TRBD2 for D (5 bases). The V end was cut by 5 bases, the J end by 0 bases, with 11 bases between. Germline-derived CDR1 and CDR2 are SGHTA and FQGNSA. The CDR3 sequence is 14 residues long. CDR3 in amino acids: CASSPWAGSYEQYF. The CDR3 coding sequence is TGTGCCAGCAGCCCCTGGGCGGGCTCCTACGAGCAGTACTTC.

This sequence joins TRBV29-1 and TRBJ2-7; 7 nucleotides match TRBD1. The length of the CDR3 is 15 residues. Losses at the gene ends were 2 bases for V and 2 bases for J; bases not matched to a gene: 9. Germline V gene lookup returns CDR1 SQVTM and CDR2 ANQGSEA. This chain's CDR3 is CSVELRGTETYEQYF. The CDR3 DNA reads as TGCAGCGTTGAACTGAGGGGGACAGAGACCTACGAGCAGTACTTC.

The chain links TRBV18 to TRBJ2-1; 12 bases agree with TRBD2. The CDR3 spans 20 residues. V shed 6 bases, J shed 0 bases, and the junction held 15 bases outside the gene matches. Germline CDR1 is KGHSH and CDR2 is LQKENI. The CDR3 spells CASSRSGTSGPESSYNEQFF. In DNA, the CDR3 is TGTGCCAGCTCGCGATCCGGGACTAGCGGGCCCGAGAGCTCCTACAATGAGCAGTTCTTC.